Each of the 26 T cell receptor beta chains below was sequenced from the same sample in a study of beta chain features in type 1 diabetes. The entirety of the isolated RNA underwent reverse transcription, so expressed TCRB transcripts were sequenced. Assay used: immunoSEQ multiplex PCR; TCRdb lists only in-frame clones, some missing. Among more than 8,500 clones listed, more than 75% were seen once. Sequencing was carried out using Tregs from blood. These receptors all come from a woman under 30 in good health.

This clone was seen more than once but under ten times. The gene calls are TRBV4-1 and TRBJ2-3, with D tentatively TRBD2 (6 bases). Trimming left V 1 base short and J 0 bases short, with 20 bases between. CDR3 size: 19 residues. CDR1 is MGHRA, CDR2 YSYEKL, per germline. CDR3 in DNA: TGCGCCAGCAGCCAAGCCCTAAAGAGGTGGGGGACTAGCACAGATACGCAGTATTTT. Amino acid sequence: CASSQALKRWGTSTDTQYF.

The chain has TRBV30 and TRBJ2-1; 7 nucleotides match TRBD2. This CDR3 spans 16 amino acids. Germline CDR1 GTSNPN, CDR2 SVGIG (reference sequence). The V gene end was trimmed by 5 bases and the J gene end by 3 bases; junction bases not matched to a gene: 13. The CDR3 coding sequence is TGTGCCTGGGGAATTAGCGGGCCTACCCACTACAATGAGCAGTTCTTC. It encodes CAWGISGPTHYNEQFF.

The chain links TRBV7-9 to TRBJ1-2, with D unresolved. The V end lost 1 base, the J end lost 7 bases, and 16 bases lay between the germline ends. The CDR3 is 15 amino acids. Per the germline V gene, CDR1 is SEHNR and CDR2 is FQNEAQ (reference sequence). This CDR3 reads CASSLGSARAAGYTF. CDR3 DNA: TGTGCCAGCAGCTTAGGATCCGCCCGAGCGGCTGGCTACACCTTC.

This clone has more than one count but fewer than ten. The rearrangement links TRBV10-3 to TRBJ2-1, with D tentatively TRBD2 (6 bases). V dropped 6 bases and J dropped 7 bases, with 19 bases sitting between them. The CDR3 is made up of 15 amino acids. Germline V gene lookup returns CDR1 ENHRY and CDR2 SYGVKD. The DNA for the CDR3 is TGTGCCATCAGCTCGGGGGTGATTCGCAGAAATGAGCAGTTCTTC. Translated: CAISSGVIRRNEQFF.

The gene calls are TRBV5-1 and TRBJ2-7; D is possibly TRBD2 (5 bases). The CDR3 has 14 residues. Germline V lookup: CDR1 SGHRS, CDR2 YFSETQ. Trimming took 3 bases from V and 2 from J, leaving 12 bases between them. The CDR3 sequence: CASSSGLTTYEQYF. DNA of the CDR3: TGCGCCAGCAGCTCCGGACTGACCACCTACGAGCAGTACTTC.

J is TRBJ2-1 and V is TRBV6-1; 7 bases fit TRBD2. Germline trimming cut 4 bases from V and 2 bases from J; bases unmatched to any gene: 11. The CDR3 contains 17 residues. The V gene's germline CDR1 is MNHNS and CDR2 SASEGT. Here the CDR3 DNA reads TGTGCCAGCAGTGTCTCGATCGGGAGGCCACCCTACAATGAGCAGTTCTTC. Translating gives CASSVSIGRPPYNEQFF.

CDR3 DNA: TGCGCCAGCAGCCAGGGAACTAGCGGGGAGATGGGGCAGTTCTTC. This sequence encodes CASSQGTSGEMGQFF. This chain uses TRBV10-1 with TRBJ2-1; TRBD2 matches at 10 bases. CDR1 is WNHNN and CDR2 is SYGVQD in the germline V gene (reference sequence). The CDR3 consists of 15 residues. V lost 6 bases, J lost 12 bases, and 14 bases stayed unmatched.

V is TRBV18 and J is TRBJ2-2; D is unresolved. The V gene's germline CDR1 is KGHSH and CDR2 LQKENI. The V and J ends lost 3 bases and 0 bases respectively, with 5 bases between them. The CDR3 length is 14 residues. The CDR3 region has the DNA TGTGCCAGCTCACCCCAGACGAACACCGGGGAGCTGTTTTTT. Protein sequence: CASSPQTNTGELFF.

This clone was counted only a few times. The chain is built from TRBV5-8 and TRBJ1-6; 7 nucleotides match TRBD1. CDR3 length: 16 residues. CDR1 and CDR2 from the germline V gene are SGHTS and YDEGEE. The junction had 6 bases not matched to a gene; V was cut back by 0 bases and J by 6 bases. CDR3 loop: CASSLDRTGLNSPLHF. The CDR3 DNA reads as TGTGCCAGCAGCTTGGATAGGACAGGACTTAATTCACCCCTCCACTTT.

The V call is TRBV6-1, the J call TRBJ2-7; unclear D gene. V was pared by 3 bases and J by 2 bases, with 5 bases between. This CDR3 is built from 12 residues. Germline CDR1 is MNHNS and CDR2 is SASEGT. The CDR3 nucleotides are TGTGCCAGCAGTGACCGGGCCTACGAGCAGTACTTC. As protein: CASSDRAYEQYF.

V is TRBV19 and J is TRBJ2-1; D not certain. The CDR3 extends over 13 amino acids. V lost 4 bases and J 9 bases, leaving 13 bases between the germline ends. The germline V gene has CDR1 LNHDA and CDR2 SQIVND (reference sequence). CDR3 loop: CASSNRILLEQFF. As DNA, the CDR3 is TGTGCCAGTAGTAATCGGATACTACTTGAGCAGTTCTTC. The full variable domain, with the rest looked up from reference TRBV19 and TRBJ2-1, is DGGITQSPKYLFRKEGQNVTLSCEQNLNHDAMYWYRQDPGQGLRLIYYSQIVNDFQKGDIAEGYSVSREKKESFPLTVTSAQKNPTAFYLCASSNRILLEQFFGPGTRLTVL.

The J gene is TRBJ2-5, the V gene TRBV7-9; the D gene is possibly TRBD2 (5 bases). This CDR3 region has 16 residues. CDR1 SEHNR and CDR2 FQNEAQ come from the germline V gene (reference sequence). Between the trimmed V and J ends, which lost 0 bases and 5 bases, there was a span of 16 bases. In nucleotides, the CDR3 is TGTGCCAGCAGCTTAGCCAGGATACTAGTTATGGAGACCCAGTACTTC. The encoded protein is CASSLARILVMETQYF. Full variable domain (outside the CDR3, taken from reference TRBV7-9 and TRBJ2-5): DTGVSQNPRHKITKRGQNVTFRCDPISEHNRLYWYRQTLGQGPEFLTYFQNEAQLEKSRLLSDRFSAERPKGSFSTLEIQRTEQGDSAMYLCASSLARILVMETQYFGPGTRLLVL.

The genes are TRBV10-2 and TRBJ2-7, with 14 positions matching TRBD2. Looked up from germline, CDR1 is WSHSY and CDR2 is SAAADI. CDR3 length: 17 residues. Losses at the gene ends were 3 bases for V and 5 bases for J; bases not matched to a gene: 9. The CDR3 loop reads CASSDRLAGGWKDEQYF. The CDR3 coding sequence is TGCGCCAGCAGTGATAGACTAGCGGGAGGGTGGAAAGACGAGCAGTACTTC.

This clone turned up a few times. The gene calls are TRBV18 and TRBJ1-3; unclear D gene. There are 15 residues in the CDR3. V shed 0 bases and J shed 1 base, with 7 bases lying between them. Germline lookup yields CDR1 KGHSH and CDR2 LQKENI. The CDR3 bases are TGTGCCAGCTCACCACCGGCAGGATCTGGAAACACCATATATTTT. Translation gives CASSPPAGSGNTIYF.

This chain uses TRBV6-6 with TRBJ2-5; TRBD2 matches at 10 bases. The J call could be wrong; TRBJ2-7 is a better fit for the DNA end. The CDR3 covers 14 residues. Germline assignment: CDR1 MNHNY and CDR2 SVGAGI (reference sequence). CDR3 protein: CASSGLAGAYEQYF. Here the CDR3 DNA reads TGTGCCAGCAGCGGTCTAGCGGGAGCCTACGAGCAGTACTTC.

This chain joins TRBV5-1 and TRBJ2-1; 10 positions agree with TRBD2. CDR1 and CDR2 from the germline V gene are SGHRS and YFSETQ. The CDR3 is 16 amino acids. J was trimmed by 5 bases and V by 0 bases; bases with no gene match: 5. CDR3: CASSLVLAGVNNEQFF. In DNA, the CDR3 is TGCGCCAGCAGCTTGGTTCTAGCGGGGGTCAACAATGAGCAGTTCTTC.

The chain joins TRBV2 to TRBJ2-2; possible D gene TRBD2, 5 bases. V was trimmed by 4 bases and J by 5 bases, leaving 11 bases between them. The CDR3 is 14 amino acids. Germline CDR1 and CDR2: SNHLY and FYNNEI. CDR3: CASSAPTGTGELFF. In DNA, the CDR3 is TGTGCCAGCAGTGCGCCTACGGGGACCGGGGAGCTGTTTTTT. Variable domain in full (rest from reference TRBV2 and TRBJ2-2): EPEVTQTPSHQVTQMGQEVILRCVPISNHLYFYWYRQILGQKVEFLVSFYNNEISEKSEIFDDQFSVERPDGSNFTLKIRSTKLEDSAMYFCASSAPTGTGELFFGEGSRLTVL.

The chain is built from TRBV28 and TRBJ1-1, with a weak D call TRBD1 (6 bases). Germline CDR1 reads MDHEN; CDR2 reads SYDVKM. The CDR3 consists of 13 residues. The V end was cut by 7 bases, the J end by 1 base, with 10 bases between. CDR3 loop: CASTSQGNTEAFF. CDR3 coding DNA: TGTGCCAGCACCTCACAGGGGAACACTGAAGCTTTCTTT.

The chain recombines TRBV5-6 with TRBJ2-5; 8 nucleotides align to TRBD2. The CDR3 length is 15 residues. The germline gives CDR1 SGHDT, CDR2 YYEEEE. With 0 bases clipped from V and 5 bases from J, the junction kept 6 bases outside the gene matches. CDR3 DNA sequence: TGTGCCAGCAGCTTGGGACTAGCGAGGAGGGAGACCCAGTACTTC. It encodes CASSLGLARRETQYF. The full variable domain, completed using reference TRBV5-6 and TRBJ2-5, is DAGVTQSPTHLIKTRGQQVTLRCSPKSGHDTVSWYQQALGQGPQFIFQYYEEEERQRGNFPDRFSGHQFPNYSSELNVNALLLGDSALYLCASSLGLARRETQYFGPGTRLLVL.

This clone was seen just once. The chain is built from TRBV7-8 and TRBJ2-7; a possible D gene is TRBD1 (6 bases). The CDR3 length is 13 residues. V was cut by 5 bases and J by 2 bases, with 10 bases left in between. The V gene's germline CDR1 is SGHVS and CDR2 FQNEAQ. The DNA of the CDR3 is TGTGCCAGCAGCCGGACAGCTACCTACGAGCAGTACTTC. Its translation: CASSRTATYEQYF. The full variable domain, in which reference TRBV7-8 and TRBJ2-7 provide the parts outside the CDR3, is GAGVSQSPRYKVAKRGQDVALRCDPISGHVSLFWYQQALGQGPEFLTYFQNEAQLDKSGLPSDRFFAERPEGSVSTLKIQRTQQEDSAVYLCASSRTATYEQYFGPGTRLTVT.

The CDR3 sequence is CASSPGQTGMNTEAFF. CDR3 nucleotide sequence: TGCGCCAGCAGCCCCGGACAGACTGGAATGAACACTGAAGCTTTCTTT. The V gene is TRBV5-1, the J gene TRBJ1-1, with D possibly matching TRBD1 (6 bases). CDR1 SGHRS and CDR2 YFSETQ come from the germline V gene. This CDR3 has 16 amino acids. Trimming cost V 4 bases and J 0 bases, with 16 bases left between them.

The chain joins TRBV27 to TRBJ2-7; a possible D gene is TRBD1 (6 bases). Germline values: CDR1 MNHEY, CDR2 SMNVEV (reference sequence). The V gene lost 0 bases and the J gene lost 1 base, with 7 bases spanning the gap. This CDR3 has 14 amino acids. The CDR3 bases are TGTGCCAGCAGTTTATCAGGGGGATCCTACGAGCAGTACTTC. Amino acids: CASSLSGGSYEQYF.

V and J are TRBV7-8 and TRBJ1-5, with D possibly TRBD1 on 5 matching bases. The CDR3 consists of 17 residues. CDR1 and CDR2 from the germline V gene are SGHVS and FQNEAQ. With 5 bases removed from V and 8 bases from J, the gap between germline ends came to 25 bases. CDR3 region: CASSRSAWSVSGEPQHF. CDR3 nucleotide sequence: TGTGCCAGCAGCCGAAGCGCTTGGTCTGTGTCGGGGGAGCCCCAGCATTTT.

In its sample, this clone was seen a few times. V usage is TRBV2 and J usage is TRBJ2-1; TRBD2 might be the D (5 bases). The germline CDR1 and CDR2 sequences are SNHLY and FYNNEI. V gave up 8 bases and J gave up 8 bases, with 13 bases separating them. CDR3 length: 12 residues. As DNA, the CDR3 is TGTGCCAGCTCTAATCGGGGTCATGAGCAGTTCTTC. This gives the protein CASSNRGHEQFF.

The CDR3 loop is CASGRQYSNQPQHF. The CDR3 nucleotides are TGTGCCAGCGGACGACAGTATAGCAATCAGCCCCAGCATTTT. The chain uses TRBV2 and TRBJ1-5, with a tentative D call TRBD1 (5 bases). Trimming cost V 8 bases and J 0 bases, with 11 bases left between them. There are 14 residues in the CDR3. Germline CDR1 and CDR2: SNHLY and FYNNEI.

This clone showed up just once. CDR3 bases: TGTGCCTGGAGTGTAGGGAGGACAGGGAGAGCCGGGGAGCTGTTTTTT. Its protein is CAWSVGRTGRAGELFF. J is TRBJ2-2 and V is TRBV30; 8 bases are shared with TRBD1. The CDR3 runs 16 residues. V trimming: 0 bases; J trimming: 6 bases; junction bases outside the gene matches: 9. Germline loops: CDR1 GTSNPN, CDR2 SVGIG (reference sequence).